The source of this TCR beta chain is a study of shared T cell receptors in the human thymus. The V gene's germline CDR1 is LNHNV and CDR2 YYDKDF (reference sequence). CDR3 length equals 15 residues. Deletions cut 9 bases from V and 0 bases from J, with 15 bases between. Clones were sequenced by immunoSEQ multiplex PCR, and TCRdb holds only the in-frame ones, with some missing. The top ten clones hold around 0.019% of a sample with approximately 400,000 clones, more than 85% of them seen once. The sample comprised thymocytes. The TCR was taken from a human donor. The V call is TRBV15, the J call TRBJ2-1; TRBD1 is a possible D gene (6 bases). CDR3: CATALGTLSYNEQFF. CDR3 nucleotide sequence: TGTGCCACTGCCCTCGGGACACTCTCCTACAATGAGCAGTTCTTC.